This TCR beta chain was captured by sequencing in a study of T-cell memory formation after mild COVID-19. Study-wide results and limits: Balance between CD4 and CD8 was seen in clones contracting day 15 to 85, and a CD4+ lean was seen in later expanders.

Concerning this clonotype itself: Its cognate antigen is unknown.

The CDR3 length is 14 residues. V was pared by 1 base and J by 5 bases, with 4 bases of the junction left unmatched. Germline CDR1 reads SGHRS; CDR2 reads YFSETQ. The TCR alpha and TCR beta cDNA libraries, bearing sample barcodes and UMIs, were generated by 5'RACE using constant-segment primers. Each CDR3 protein gets one entry after TCRdb re-called the 5' RACE reads with MiXCR. In the table there are a few hundred thousand distinct CDR3 sequences, 20% to 25% of which are singletons. The sample consisted of PBMCs or a T cell subset sorted from them (not recorded which). The clonotype was recovered from an adult woman who had mild COVID-19 (a few samples of this study predate the infection). Cell type and time point are not known. The chain uses TRBV5-1 and TRBJ2-7; 9 bases agree with TRBD1. CDR3 DNA sequence: TGCGCCAGCAGCTTGAGTGACAGGGGGAACGAGCAGTACTTC. Amino acids: CASSLSDRGNEQYF.